This TCR beta chain was sequenced for a study of blood T cell repertoires in COVID-19. The V gene lost 2 bases and the J gene lost 1 base, with 3 bases spanning the gap. The germline V gene encodes CDR1 LNHDA and CDR2 SQIVND (reference sequence). The CDR3 is 14 amino acids. Sequencing used immunoSEQ multiplex PCR; TCRdb keeps in-frame clones, though not all of them. This sample has roughly 120,000 clones, with approximately 84% found just once. The TCR was taken from a woman aged 60-75 years with acute or convalescent COVID-19. The chain links TRBV19 to TRBJ2-6; no reliable D call. Sequencing was carried out using peripheral blood. CDR3 in DNA: TGTGCCAGTAGTATACCGTCTGGGGCCAACGTCCTGACTTTC. Amino acid sequence: CASSIPSGANVLTF. The full variable domain, with the rest looked up from reference TRBV19 and TRBJ2-6, is DGGITQSPKYLFRKEGQNVTLSCEQNLNHDAMYWYRQDPGQGLRLIYYSQIVNDFQKGDIAEGYSVSREKKESFPLTVTSAQKNPTAFYLCASSIPSGANVLTFGAGSRLTVL.